A few counts support the clone carrying this TCR beta chain. Its specificity is unknown. Sampling consisted of one heparinised blood draw per donor, averaging roughly 100 mL. CDR3 length equals 12 residues. The V gene lost 0 bases and the J gene lost 3 bases, with 4 bases spanning the gap. The germline CDR1 and CDR2 sequences are SGHKS and YYEKEE (reference sequence). What was sequenced were expressed TCRB transcripts, since all of the isolated RNA had been reverse transcribed. Assay: immunoSEQ multiplex PCR; the TCRdb copy retains only in-frame clones and omits some. This table holds 310,000 or so clones, approximately 10% found once. The data are from a study of beta chain features in type 1 diabetes. Study findings and constraints: There were fewer insertions and more deletions at the VDJ junctions of type 1 diabetes patients.

This clonotype was obtained from a woman in her thirties in good health. This chain joins TRBV5-5 and TRBJ2-7; no firm D call. Sequencing was done on a sample of naive CD4+ T cells from blood. CDR3 coding DNA: TGTGCCAGCAGCTTGGTAATCTACGAGCAGTACTTC. As protein: CASSLVIYEQYF.